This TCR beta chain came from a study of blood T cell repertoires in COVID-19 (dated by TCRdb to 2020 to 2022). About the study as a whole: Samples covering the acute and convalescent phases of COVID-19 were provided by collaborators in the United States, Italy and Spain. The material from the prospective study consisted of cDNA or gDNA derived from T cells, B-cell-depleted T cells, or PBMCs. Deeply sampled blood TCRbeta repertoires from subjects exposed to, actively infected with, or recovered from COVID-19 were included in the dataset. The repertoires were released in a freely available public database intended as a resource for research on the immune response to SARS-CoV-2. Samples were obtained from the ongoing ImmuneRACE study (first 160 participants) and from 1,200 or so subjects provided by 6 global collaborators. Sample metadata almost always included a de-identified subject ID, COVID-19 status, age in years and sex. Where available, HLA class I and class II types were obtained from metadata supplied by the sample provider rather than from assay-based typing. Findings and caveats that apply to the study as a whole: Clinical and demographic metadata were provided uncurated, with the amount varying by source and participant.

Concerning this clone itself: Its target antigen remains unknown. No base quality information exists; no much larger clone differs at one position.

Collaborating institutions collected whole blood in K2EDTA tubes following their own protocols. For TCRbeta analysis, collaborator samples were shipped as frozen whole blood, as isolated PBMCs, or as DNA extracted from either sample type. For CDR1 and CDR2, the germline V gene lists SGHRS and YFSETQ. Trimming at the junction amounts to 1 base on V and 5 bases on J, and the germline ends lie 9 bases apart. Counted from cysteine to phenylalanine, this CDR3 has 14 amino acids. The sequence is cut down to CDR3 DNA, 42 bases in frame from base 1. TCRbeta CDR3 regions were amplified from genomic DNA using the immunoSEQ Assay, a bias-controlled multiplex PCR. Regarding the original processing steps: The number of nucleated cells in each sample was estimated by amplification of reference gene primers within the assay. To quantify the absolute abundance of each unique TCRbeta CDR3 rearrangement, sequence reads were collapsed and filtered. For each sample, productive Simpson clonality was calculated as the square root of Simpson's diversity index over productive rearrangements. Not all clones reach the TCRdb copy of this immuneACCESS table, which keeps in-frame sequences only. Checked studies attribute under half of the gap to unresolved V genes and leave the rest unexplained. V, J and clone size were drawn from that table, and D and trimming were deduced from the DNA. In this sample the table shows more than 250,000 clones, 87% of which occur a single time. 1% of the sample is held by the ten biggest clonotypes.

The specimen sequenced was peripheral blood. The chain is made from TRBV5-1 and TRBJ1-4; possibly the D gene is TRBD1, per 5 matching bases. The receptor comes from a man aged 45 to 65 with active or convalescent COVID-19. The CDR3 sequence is CASSLQGRNEKLFF. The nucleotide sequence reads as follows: TGCGCCAGCAGCTTGCAGGGAAGAAATGAAAAACTGTTTTTT.